This T cell receptor (beta chain) was profiled in a study of blood T cell repertoires in COVID-19. Recruitment covered about 25 US areas and drew participants whose ages spanned about 18 to 90 years. Recovered Cohort 3 donors showed two negative PCRs, clearance, or symptom resolution. The sample holds a few counts of this clone. Clones were read by immunoSEQ multiplex PCR, and TCRdb kept only the in-frame ones, dropping some. In the table there are 500,000 or so clones, about 85% of which are singletons. The sample taken for sequencing was PBMCs or T cells enriched from blood (not recorded which). This receptor was obtained from a woman aged 18-30 years who had recovered from COVID-19.

The CDR3 reads CASSPGGGGYTEAFF. DNA for the CDR3: TGTGCCAGCTCACCTGGGGGAGGGGGTTACACTGAAGCTTTCTTT. The J gene is TRBJ1-1, the V gene TRBV18; perhaps TRBD1 as D (6 bases). The CDR3 spans 15 residues. V lost 3 bases and J lost 3, with 14 bases in between. Germline CDR1 and CDR2: KGHSH and LQKENI.